The 24 T cell receptor beta chains given below trace back to one sample, sequenced in a study of cytomegalovirus exposure and HLA in healthy donors. PCR amplification relied on 60 Vbeta primers (plus 13 Jbeta primers). The data were produced by immunoSEQ multiplex PCR, yet TCRdb's version contains in-frame clones alone and is incomplete. The sample includes 270,000 or so clones, about nine tenths of them seen just once. Material for sequencing was PBMCs. The receptors were sampled from a man aged 40-49 years in good health and CMV-seropositive.

V gene TRBV5-1 combines with J gene TRBJ2-7; tentatively, D is TRBD2 (5 bases). The V end lost 0 bases, the J end lost 4 bases, and 11 bases lay between the germline ends. Germline-derived CDR1 and CDR2 are SGHRS and YFSETQ. The CDR3 spans 14 residues. The DNA for the CDR3 is TGCGCCAGCAGCTTGGCCGACCCGGGGTACGAGCAGTACTTC. This codes for CASSLADPGYEQYF. The full variable domain, rest sourced from reference TRBV5-1 and TRBJ2-7, is KAGVTQTPRYLIKTRGQQVTLSCSPISGHRSVSWYQQTPGQGLQFLFEYFSETQRNKGNFPGRFSGRQFSNSRSEMNVSTLELGDSALYLCASSLADPGYEQYFGPGTRLTVT.

DNA of the CDR3: TGTGCCACCAGCTCCTTAGCAGGGGGCTACGAGCAGTACTTC. Amino acid sequence: CATSSLAGGYEQYF. This chain links TRBV2 with TRBJ2-5; TRBD1 aligns across 7 bases. The better agreement between TRBJ2-7 and the DNA end casts doubt on the J call. Germline V gives CDR1 SNHLY, CDR2 FYNNEI. This CDR3 spans 14 amino acids.

The genes are TRBV19 and TRBJ2-1; tentative D call: TRBD2 (6 bases). Trimming pared 10 bases from V and 2 bases from J, leaving 15 bases between. This CDR3 comprises 14 residues. From germline, CDR1 is LNHDA and CDR2 SQIVND (reference sequence). The CDR3 spells CATTTSPTYNEQFF. In nucleotides, the CDR3 is TGTGCCACTACGACTAGTCCAACCTACAATGAGCAGTTCTTC.

The chain is built from TRBV27 and TRBJ2-7, with D perhaps TRBD1 (5 bases). Between the trimmed V and J ends, which lost 1 base and 6 bases, there was a span of 13 bases. The V gene's germline CDR1 is MNHEY and CDR2 SMNVEV (reference sequence). The CDR3 contains 14 residues. The CDR3 DNA is TGTGCCAGCAGTTTATGGGCAGGGCGGTCCGAGCAGTACTTC. This codes for CASSLWAGRSEQYF.

This rearrangement joins TRBV4-1 to TRBJ2-1, with 8 bases fitting TRBD2. The V gene end was trimmed by 1 base and the J gene end by 5 bases; junction bases not matched to a gene: 4. The CDR3 is 15 amino acids. Per the germline V gene, CDR1 is MGHRA and CDR2 is YSYEKL. This chain's CDR3 is CASSQGGLGHNEQFF. CDR3 sequence (DNA): TGCGCCAGCAGCCAAGGGGGACTAGGCCACAATGAGCAGTTCTTC.

J is TRBJ1-1 and V is TRBV21-1; the table's D call, TRBD1, has no DNA check behind it. TRBV21-1 has pseudogene status. CDR3 size: 13 residues. CDR3 DNA sequence: TGTGCCAGCAGCTCAGGGTTCCGCACTGAAGCTTTCTTT. This gives the protein CASSSGFRTEAFF.

The J gene is TRBJ1-5, the V gene TRBV28, with a weak D call TRBD1 (6 bases). This CDR3 is built from 17 residues. The ends were cut back, 1 base at V and 6 bases at J, with 19 bases in the middle. Germline loops: CDR1 MDHEN, CDR2 SYDVKM. CDR3 residues: CASSLSGTQTATQPQHF. CDR3 bases: TGTGCCAGCAGTTTATCTGGGACACAGACCGCCACTCAGCCCCAGCATTTT.

CDR3 sequence reads: CSGGGRASDTQYF. In DNA form, the CDR3 reads TGCAGCGGGGGCGGGAGGGCCTCAGATACGCAGTATTTT. This sequence joins TRBV29-1 and TRBJ2-3, with 9 bases lining up with TRBD2. Germline V gives CDR1 SQVTM, CDR2 ANQGSEA. J gave up 4 bases and V 7 bases, and 6 bases lay outside the gene matches. This CDR3 comprises 13 residues.

CDR3 coding DNA: TGTGCCAGCAGCTCAAGGGATTTCGGGGACAAGCAGTACTTC. Translated, it gives CASSSRDFGDKQYF. The V and J genes are TRBV9 and TRBJ2-7, with D tentatively TRBD1 (6 bases). There are 14 residues in the CDR3. Trimming shortened V by 4 bases and J by 8 bases, and 19 bases separated the two germline ends. Germline CDR1 reads SGDLS; CDR2 reads YYNGEE.

The genes are TRBV11-2 and TRBJ2-2; D is unresolved. Germline V CDR1 and CDR2: SGHAT, FQNNGV. V was pared by 6 bases and J by 1 base, with 12 bases between. The CDR3 runs 15 residues. The CDR3 reads CASRPPPVNTGELFF. The DNA of the CDR3 is TGTGCCAGCAGACCTCCCCCGGTGAACACCGGGGAGCTGTTTTTT.

The count of this clone is one. The gene calls are TRBV5-4 and TRBJ2-5, with a possible D match to TRBD2 (5 bases). The germline gives CDR1 SGHNT, CDR2 YYREEE (reference sequence). The V gene lost 1 base and the J gene lost 0 bases, with 7 bases spanning the gap. This CDR3 is 14 amino acids long. The DNA of the CDR3 is TGTGCCAGCAGCTTGTCGGACTACCAAGAGACCCAGTACTTC. Amino acids: CASSLSDYQETQYF. Full variable domain (missing parts from reference TRBV5-4 and TRBJ2-5): ETGVTQSPTHLIKTRGQQVTLRCSSQSGHNTVSWYQQALGQGPQFIFQYYREEENGRGNFPPRFSGLQFPNYSSELNVNALELDDSALYLCASSLSDYQETQYFGPGTRLLVL.

The chain joins TRBV21-1 to TRBJ2-2; the table gives TRBD2 as D, unverified against the DNA. TRBV21-1 is a recognized pseudogene. This CDR3 is built from 16 residues. CDR3 bases: TGTGCCAGCAGCAAAGGCGGGGGGACGAACACCGGGGAGCTGTTTTTT. Translation: CASSKGGGTNTGELFF.

The chain joins TRBV14 to TRBJ1-1; possible D gene TRBD1, 5 bases. V was pared by 3 bases and J by 5 bases, with 10 bases between. Per the germline V gene, CDR1 is SGHDN and CDR2 is FVKESK. This CDR3 is built from 13 residues. In DNA, the CDR3 is TGTGCCAGCAGCCAGTGGGGCAGAACTGAAGCTTTCTTT. Translation: CASSQWGRTEAFF.

The CDR3 coding sequence is TGTGCTAGTGGTTTGGACAGATTCCACAATGAGCAGTTCTTC. Translated, it gives CASGLDRFHNEQFF. This chain uses TRBV12-5 with TRBJ2-1; D call uncertain. Germline V gives CDR1 LGHNT, CDR2 FRNRAP. The CDR3 runs to 14 residues. V was trimmed by 1 base and J by 5 bases, leaving 9 bases between them.

The CDR3 protein is CASRRTSGASYEQYF. DNA of the CDR3: TGTGCCAGCAGGAGGACTAGCGGGGCTTCCTACGAGCAGTACTTC. The V call is TRBV28, the J call TRBJ2-7; 12 bases are shared with TRBD2. The V and J ends lost 6 bases and 1 base, in that order; junction bases with no gene match: 4. The V gene's germline CDR1 is MDHEN and CDR2 SYDVKM. CDR3 length: 15 amino acids.

This chain's CDR3 is CASSLGAAGGAGANVLTF. In DNA, the CDR3 is TGTGCCAGCAGCTTAGGGGCCGCAGGGGGCGCTGGGGCCAACGTCCTGACTTTC. The V gene is TRBV7-9, the J gene TRBJ2-6; 8 bases fit TRBD1. Germline-derived CDR1 and CDR2 are SEHNR and FQNEAQ (reference sequence). CDR3 length: 18 residues. With 1 base clipped from V and 2 bases from J, the junction kept 7 bases outside the gene matches.

The V and J genes are TRBV4-1 and TRBJ2-1; maybe TRBD2 (6 bases). Germline V gene sequence: CDR1 MGHRA, CDR2 YSYEKL. The CDR3 covers 18 residues. V shed 0 bases and J shed 4 bases, with 19 bases lying between them. The CDR3 protein is CASSQDGRGSGLYNEQFF. Written as DNA, the CDR3 is TGCGCCAGCAGCCAAGATGGCCGGGGTAGCGGACTTTACAATGAGCAGTTCTTC.

The chain uses TRBV19 and TRBJ2-7; TRBD1 agrees at 9 bases. The length of the CDR3 is 15 residues. Germline V gene lookup returns CDR1 LNHDA and CDR2 SQIVND (reference sequence). The ends lost 5 bases at V and 1 base at J; junction bases unmatched: 6. CDR3 nucleotide sequence: TGTGCCAGTAGTGATGGGGGGACAGGGTCCTACGAGCAGTACTTC. Amino acids: CASSDGGTGSYEQYF.

This clone was picked up one time. The genes are TRBV28 and TRBJ1-5; 9 nucleotides line up with TRBD1. The CDR3 has 17 residues. CDR1 and CDR2 (germline): MDHEN, SYDVKM. The ends lost 5 bases at V and 5 bases at J; junction bases unmatched: 13. CDR3 coding DNA: TGTGCCAGCAGTCCGAGACAGGGGGTGGCCTCGGATCAGCCCCAGCATTTT. Translation: CASSPRQGVASDQPQHF.

The chain uses TRBV5-1 and TRBJ1-2; 8 nucleotides align to TRBD1. This CDR3 spans 14 amino acids. CDR1 is SGHRS and CDR2 is YFSETQ in the germline V gene. The trim removed 4 bases at V and 6 bases at J, leaving 8 bases unmatched. The CDR3 DNA reads TGCGCCAGCAGCATCAGGGGGCCGAAGGATGGCTACACCTTC. This encodes CASSIRGPKDGYTF.

This chain uses TRBV19 with TRBJ1-1, with TRBD1 identical over 9 bases. V lost 5 bases, J lost 6 bases, and 10 bases stayed unmatched. The CDR3 runs to 15 residues. CDR1 is LNHDA, CDR2 SQIVND, per germline (reference sequence). As DNA, the CDR3 is TGTGCCAGTAGTCCCCGGGACAGGGAAGTCGCTGAAGCTTTCTTT. Translated: CASSPRDREVAEAFF.

The chain joins TRBV10-3 to TRBJ2-1; possibly TRBD2 for D (5 bases). Germline CDR1 ENHRY, CDR2 SYGVKD. V lost 6 bases to trimming and J lost 10 bases, with 13 bases between them. The CDR3 covers 12 residues. This CDR3 is CAISDYPGEQFF. The CDR3 DNA is TGTGCCATCAGCGACTATCCGGGAGAGCAGTTCTTC.

V usage is TRBV19 and J usage is TRBJ1-1; TRBD1 is a possible D gene (6 bases). Germline V gene data show CDR1 as LNHDA and CDR2 as SQIVND (reference sequence). The CDR3 runs to 17 residues. With 5 bases removed from V and 4 bases from J, the gap between germline ends came to 23 bases. CDR3 in amino acids: CASSALLGQIRFTEAFF. CDR3 sequence (DNA): TGTGCCAGTAGTGCACTACTTGGACAGATCAGATTCACTGAAGCTTTCTTT.

The V call is TRBV19, the J call TRBJ2-2; unclear D gene. Between the trimmed V and J ends, which lost 7 bases and 7 bases, there was a span of 10 bases. The CDR3 totals 12 residues. Germline loops: CDR1 LNHDA, CDR2 SQIVND (reference sequence). The CDR3 reads CASNSEVGELFF. For the CDR3, the DNA is TGTGCCAGTAACAGTGAAGTCGGGGAGCTGTTTTTT.